These 30 T cell receptor beta chains share one sample of origin, sequenced in a study of radiation and T cells in renal cell carcinoma. Documented treatment: 15 Gy SBRT to primary tumor, nephrectomy 4 weeks later. Using immunoSEQ multiplex PCR, the repertoire was profiled, and TCRdb retains in-frame clones only, with some absent. The top ten hold 15% of the sample, which has 10,000 to 15,000 clones, roughly a third seen once. The source material was tumor tissue, sampled from a patient whose treatment included radiotherapy and nephrectomy. Receptors originate from a man in his sixties with renal cell carcinoma.

In this sample, this clone turned up a few times. J is TRBJ1-2 and V is TRBV5-1, with D maybe TRBD1 (6 bases). This CDR3 contains 15 residues. Trimming removed 0 bases at V and 4 bases at J, with 13 bases between. The V gene's germline CDR1 is SGHRS and CDR2 YFSETQ. The CDR3 DNA follows: TGCGCCAGCAGCTTGGGGTTTGGACAGCCCTATGGCTACACCTTC. Its translation is CASSLGFGQPYGYTF. Looking up the rest from reference TRBV5-1 and TRBJ1-2 gives the full variable domain: KAGVTQTPRYLIKTRGQQVTLSCSPISGHRSVSWYQQTPGQGLQFLFEYFSETQRNKGNFPGRFSGRQFSNSRSEMNVSTLELGDSALYLCASSLGFGQPYGYTFGSGTRLTVV.

This rearrangement joins TRBV30 to TRBJ1-5; 7 nucleotides line up with TRBD1. The CDR3 covers 14 residues. V trimming: 0 bases; J trimming: 9 bases; junction bases outside the gene matches: 8. Germline CDR1 and CDR2: GTSNPN and SVGIG (reference sequence). The CDR3, as DNA: TGTGCCTGGAGTGTACGACAGGGTCCTCGGCCCCAGCATTTT. It codes for CAWSVRQGPRPQHF.

This rearrangement joins TRBV5-1 to TRBJ2-5; D is unclear. Germline assignment: CDR1 SGHRS and CDR2 YFSETQ. Deletions cut 1 base from V and 4 bases from J, with 8 bases between. This CDR3 contains 13 residues. The CDR3 is CASSLIVAETQYF. As DNA, the CDR3 is TGCGCCAGCAGCTTGATTGTTGCAGAGACCCAGTACTTC.

The V gene is TRBV27, the J gene TRBJ2-2, with D unresolved. The CDR3 extends over 13 amino acids. Per germline, CDR1 MNHEY and CDR2 SMNVEV (reference sequence). Trimming removed 5 bases from V and 3 bases from J, with 7 bases in between. The CDR3 is CASSPEYTGELFF. The CDR3 DNA reads as TGTGCCAGCAGTCCAGAATACACCGGGGAGCTGTTTTTT.

This clone was recorded a few times. The rearrangement uses TRBV4-2 and TRBJ2-2, with D tentatively TRBD2 (5 bases). The germline V and J ends were trimmed by 0 bases and 3 bases, with 8 bases remaining between them. The germline V gene encodes CDR1 LGHNA and CDR2 YNFKEQ. This CDR3 has 15 residues. For the CDR3, the DNA is TGTGCCAGCAGCCAAGATCCGGGGTACACCGGGGAGCTGTTTTTT. Translated: CASSQDPGYTGELFF.

This clone has a handful of counts. Different DNA sequences within this sample yield the same CDR3. The J gene is TRBJ1-5, the V gene TRBV5-6; possible D gene TRBD1, 6 bases. The V end was cut by 0 bases, the J end by 7 bases, with 14 bases between. In germline, CDR1 is SGHDT, CDR2 YYEEEE. The CDR3 loop spans 15 amino acids. CDR3 sequence (DNA): TGTGCCAGCAGCTTGGCGGGCGGGGGCAGACAGCCCCAGCATTTT. Amino acid sequence: CASSLAGGGRQPQHF.

This clone is medium-sized within its sample. This rearrangement joins TRBV5-4 to TRBJ2-7; D gene unclear. The V gene's germline CDR1 is SGHNT and CDR2 YYREEE (reference sequence). Trimming took 3 bases from V and 6 from J, leaving 7 bases between them. The CDR3 covers 11 residues. The CDR3 nucleotides read TGTGCCAGCAGCTATGGCCCCGAGCAGTACTTC. Protein sequence: CASSYGPEQYF.

This clone was found many times. The gene calls are TRBV5-6 and TRBJ1-2; D may be TRBD1 (5 bases). V lost 7 bases and J 4 bases, leaving 11 bases between the germline ends. Germline values: CDR1 SGHDT, CDR2 YYEEEE. The CDR3 has 12 residues. The CDR3 coding sequence is TGTGCCAGCCGCCGGGACGTCTATGGCTACACCTTC. Translating it yields CASRRDVYGYTF.

The chain couples TRBV19 to TRBJ2-7; D perhaps matches TRBD1 (6 bases). Trimming cost V 5 bases and J 7 bases, with 15 bases left between them. The V gene's germline CDR1 is LNHDA and CDR2 SQIVND (reference sequence). The CDR3 contains 13 residues. CDR3 amino acids: CASSSGLRGEQYV. CDR3 DNA: TGTGCCAGTAGTTCGGGCCTTAGGGGGGAGCAGTACGTC.

This clone was detected a few times. This chain connects TRBV15 to TRBJ1-5; 10 positions match TRBD1. Germline loops: CDR1 LNHNV, CDR2 YYDKDF (reference sequence). V lost 3 bases to trimming and J lost 4 bases; unmatched junction nucleotides: 3. CDR3 length: 15 residues. In DNA, the CDR3 is TGTGCCACCAGCAGGGACAGGGGGAAGAATCAGCCCCAGCATTTT. Translating gives CATSRDRGKNQPQHF.

The sample holds a few counts of this clone. V is TRBV5-1 and J is TRBJ2-1, with TRBD2 matching 9 bases. The CDR3 consists of 15 residues. The germline gives CDR1 SGHRS, CDR2 YFSETQ. J gave up 6 bases and V 1 base, and 5 bases lay outside the gene matches. Here the CDR3 DNA reads TGCGCCAGCAGCTTGTTAGCGGGAGTAGGCAATGAGCAGTTCTTC. Amino acids: CASSLLAGVGNEQFF.

The J gene is TRBJ2-7, the V gene TRBV6-6, with D perhaps assigned TRBD1 or TRBD2 (5 bases each). Trimming removed 0 bases from V and 2 bases from J, with 5 bases in between. Germline CDR1 reads MNHNY; CDR2 reads SVGAGI (reference sequence). CDR3 size: 13 residues. The CDR3, as DNA: TGTGCCAGCAGTTACTCGGGGGCCTACGAGCAGTACGTC. Translation gives CASSYSGAYEQYV.

This clone turned up a few times. The chain carries TRBV5-1 and TRBJ1-1, with D perhaps matching TRBD1 (6 bases). This CDR3 is 13 amino acids long. Germline V gene sequence: CDR1 SGHRS, CDR2 YFSETQ. The V and J ends lost 4 bases and 4 bases respectively, with 11 bases between them. The CDR3 DNA follows: TGCGCCAGCAGCCTTACGACAGGCACTGAAGCTTTCTTT. Translation: CASSLTTGTEAFF. Filled out from reference TRBV5-1 and TRBJ1-1, the complete variable domain reads KAGVTQTPRYLIKTRGQQVTLSCSPISGHRSVSWYQQTPGQGLQFLFEYFSETQRNKGNFPGRFSGRQFSNSRSEMNVSTLELGDSALYLCASSLTTGTEAFFGQGTRLTVV.

The V gene is TRBV6-5, the J gene TRBJ2-1; 8 bases agree with TRBD1. The CDR3 sequence is 14 residues long. Germline V gene data show CDR1 as MNHEY and CDR2 as SVGAGI. Losses at the gene ends were 0 bases for V and 8 bases for J; bases not matched to a gene: 3. DNA of the CDR3: TGTGCCAGCAGTTACTCGACAGGGGTGGATGAGCAGTTCTTC. This gives the protein CASSYSTGVDEQFF.

V is TRBV2 and J is TRBJ1-1, with D possibly TRBD1 on 5 matching bases. Germline CDR1 reads SNHLY; CDR2 reads FYNNEI. Trimming left V 0 bases short and J 4 bases short, with 12 bases between. CDR3 length: 15 amino acids. The DNA of the CDR3 is TGTGCCAGCAGTGAAGCTGCCGGGGCTATCACTGAAGCTTTCTTT. This codes for CASSEAAGAITEAFF.

The chain combines TRBV14 with TRBJ2-1; D may correspond to TRBD1 or TRBD2 (5 bases each). The germline V gene has CDR1 SGHDN and CDR2 FVKESK. This CDR3 region has 18 residues. The V and J ends lost 2 bases and 6 bases respectively, with 23 bases between them. For the CDR3, the DNA is TGTGCCAGCAGCCAACAAGTGAATATAGGAGCAGGGACCAATGAGCAGTTCTTC. This gives the protein CASSQQVNIGAGTNEQFF.

The J gene is TRBJ2-1, the V gene TRBV9; TRBD2 is a possible D gene (6 bases). V lost 3 bases and J 4 bases, leaving 14 bases between the germline ends. There are 15 residues in the CDR3. In germline, CDR1 is SGDLS, CDR2 YYNGEE. The CDR3 loop is CASSGRGAGYNEQFF. The CDR3 region has the DNA TGTGCCAGCAGCGGACGCGGCGCGGGGTACAATGAGCAGTTCTTC.

The V call is TRBV5-1, the J call TRBJ1-2; tentatively, D is TRBD1 (5 bases). Per germline, CDR1 SGHRS and CDR2 YFSETQ. This CDR3 contains 14 residues. V lost 0 bases to trimming and J lost 8 bases, with 14 bases between them. DNA for the CDR3: TGCGCCAGCAGCTTGGATCCAGGGCGCCCCGGCTACACCTTC. Its protein product is CASSLDPGRPGYTF.

This clone showed up just a few times. The chain is built from TRBV4-3 and TRBJ1-6; D may be TRBD1 (5 bases). Germline V gene lookup returns CDR1 LGHNA and CDR2 YSLEER. CDR3 length equals 15 residues. V was clipped by 4 bases and J by 10 bases, with 17 bases between them. The CDR3 nucleotides are TGCGCCAGCAGCCGATCCGGGGACGGAGCCTCACCCCTCCACTTT. It codes for CASSRSGDGASPLHF.

This clone is categorized as medium-sized. The gene calls are TRBV2 and TRBJ1-6; D possibly corresponds to TRBD1 (6 bases). This CDR3 contains 13 residues. V was cut by 10 bases and J by 5 bases, with 12 bases left in between. Germline loops: CDR1 SNHLY, CDR2 FYNNEI. CDR3 bases: TGTGCCATCACCAGGGGCCATAATTCACCCCTCCACTTT. Protein: CAITRGHNSPLHF.

This clone was counted a few times. This chain joins TRBV6-5 and TRBJ2-5; 7 nucleotides align to TRBD1. The CDR3 contains 16 residues. The ends lost 0 bases at V and 7 bases at J; junction bases unmatched: 11. Germline lookup yields CDR1 MNHEY and CDR2 SVGAGI. The CDR3 nucleotides are TGTGCCAGCAGTTACTCGGAGACAGGGAGCCGCCGGACCCAGTACTTC. Its translation: CASSYSETGSRRTQYF.

A few counts support this clone. The chain carries TRBV27 and TRBJ1-1; D unclear. CDR1 MNHEY and CDR2 SMNVEV come from the germline V gene (reference sequence). This CDR3 has 14 amino acids. V lost 3 bases, J lost 0 bases, and 8 bases lay in between. The CDR3 DNA reads TGTGCCAGCAGTTTCGGACCCATGAACACTGAAGCTTTCTTT. Protein sequence: CASSFGPMNTEAFF.

This clone has a handful of counts. CDR3 in amino acids: CASSFGMNTEAFF. The DNA of the CDR3 is TGTGCCAGCAGTTTCGGTATGAACACTGAAGCTTTCTTT. This rearrangement joins TRBV27 to TRBJ1-1; no definite D call. This CDR3 spans 13 amino acids. V shed 3 bases and J shed 0 bases, with 5 bases lying between them. The germline CDR1 and CDR2 sequences are MNHEY and SMNVEV (reference sequence).

J is TRBJ2-7 and V is TRBV4-3; D may be TRBD2 (5 bases). Between the trimmed V and J ends, which lost 0 bases and 4 bases, there was a span of 13 bases. CDR1 LGHNA and CDR2 YSLEER come from the germline V gene. The CDR3 length is 15 residues. In nucleotides, the CDR3 is TGCGCCAGCAGCCAAGATCCCAGCGACTATTACGAGCAGTACTTC. As protein: CASSQDPSDYYEQYF.

This clone was found a few times. The chain uses TRBV9 and TRBJ1-1; D unclear. V gave up 6 bases and J gave up 7 bases, with 13 bases separating them. There are 12 residues in the CDR3. The germline V gene has CDR1 SGDLS and CDR2 YYNGEE. The CDR3 here is CASKIRRDEAFF. CDR3 coding DNA: TGTGCCAGCAAAATTAGACGCGATGAAGCTTTCTTT.

J is TRBJ1-6 and V is TRBV2; the D gene is possibly TRBD1 (6 bases). The CDR3 contains 16 residues. The germline CDR1 and CDR2 sequences are SNHLY and FYNNEI. Trimming took off 6 bases at V and 9 bases at J, with 21 bases between the two ends. CDR3 residues: CASRDHDRRLLSPLHF. The CDR3 DNA is TGTGCCAGCAGAGATCATGACAGGCGACTTCTTTCACCCCTCCACTTT.

V gene TRBV18 combines with J gene TRBJ1-1, with D hard to call. The CDR3 is 13 amino acids. Germline-derived CDR1 and CDR2 are KGHSH and LQKENI. The V end lost 2 bases, the J end lost 1 base, and 5 bases lay between the germline ends. The CDR3 nucleotides read TGTGCCAGCTCACCAGGGTCGAACACTGAAGCTTTCTTT. Amino acids: CASSPGSNTEAFF.

The rearrangement joins TRBV5-6 to TRBJ1-5, with 7 bases identical to TRBD1. The V gene's germline CDR1 is SGHDT and CDR2 YYEEEE. CDR3 length: 15 amino acids. V lost 0 bases to trimming and J lost 3 bases; unmatched junction nucleotides: 3. CDR3 sequence (DNA): TGTGCCAGCAGCTTGGGACAGGGCGCCAATCAGCCCCAGCATTTT. Translation: CASSLGQGANQPQHF. The whole variable domain, remainder taken from reference TRBV5-6 and TRBJ1-5, is DAGVTQSPTHLIKTRGQQVTLRCSPKSGHDTVSWYQQALGQGPQFIFQYYEEEERQRGNFPDRFSGHQFPNYSSELNVNALLLGDSALYLCASSLGQGANQPQHFGDGTRLSIL.

This chain links TRBV19 with TRBJ2-5, with D possibly matching TRBD2 (5 bases). V was cut by 6 bases and J by 2 bases, with 13 bases left in between. The CDR3 loop spans 14 amino acids. The germline V gene encodes CDR1 LNHDA and CDR2 SQIVND (reference sequence). CDR3 DNA: TGTGCCAGTAGCACATCCGGACTGCAAGAGACCCAGTACTTC. Residues: CASSTSGLQETQYF. Combining the CDR3 with reference TRBV19 and TRBJ2-5 gives the whole variable domain DGGITQSPKYLFRKEGQNVTLSCEQNLNHDAMYWYRQDPGQGLRLIYYSQIVNDFQKGDIAEGYSVSREKKESFPLTVTSAQKNPTAFYLCASSTSGLQETQYFGPGTRLLVL.

This clone turned up a few times. The V call is TRBV5-4, the J call TRBJ2-3; D is perhaps TRBD2 (7 bases). V lost 0 bases and J lost 2, with 10 bases in between. Germline values: CDR1 SGHNT, CDR2 YYREEE (reference sequence). The CDR3 spans 15 residues. The CDR3 reads CASSLAGGPTDTQYF. The CDR3 DNA follows: TGTGCCAGCAGCTTGGCGGGGGGCCCCACAGATACGCAGTATTTT. Variable domain in full (rest from reference TRBV5-4 and TRBJ2-3): ETGVTQSPTHLIKTRGQQVTLRCSSQSGHNTVSWYQQALGQGPQFIFQYYREEENGRGNFPPRFSGLQFPNYSSELNVNALELDDSALYLCASSLAGGPTDTQYFGPGTRLTVL.